The 21 T cell receptor beta chains in this list originate from one sample, sequenced in a study of lymphopenia after photon versus proton radiotherapy. Clones were sequenced by immunoSEQ multiplex PCR, and TCRdb holds only the in-frame ones, with some missing. Among 25,000 to 30,000 clones listed, roughly four fifths were seen once. Specimen: peripheral blood, collected from a patient treated with photon-based radiotherapy. Receptors originate from a woman between 50 and 59 years old with pancreatic cancer.

V is TRBV27 and J is TRBJ2-2, with 7 bases matching TRBD2. The CDR3 extends over 15 amino acids. With V trimmed by 4 bases and J by 6 bases, 8 bases remained unmatched. CDR1 is MNHEY and CDR2 is SMNVEV in the germline V gene (reference sequence). Here the CDR3 DNA reads TGTGCCAGCAGTTCCGGAGCGGGACCTGCCGGGGAGCTGTTTTTT. Its translation: CASSSGAGPAGELFF.

This clone came up a few times. The CDR3: CSVEGGTGGPYNEQFF. The CDR3 region has the DNA TGCAGCGTTGAAGGCGGGACAGGTGGACCCTACAATGAGCAGTTCTTC. The rearrangement uses TRBV29-1 and TRBJ2-1, with 8 bases that match TRBD1. Germline-derived CDR1 and CDR2 are SQVTM and ANQGSEA. J gave up 2 bases and V 1 base, and 7 bases lay outside the gene matches. The CDR3 is 16 residues long.

This clone has just a few counts. The chain has TRBV9 and TRBJ2-1, with 9 bases identical to TRBD2. CDR1 and CDR2 from the germline V gene are SGDLS and YYNGEE. V lost 6 bases and J lost 7; bases outside the gene matches: 11. The CDR3 extends over 15 amino acids. CDR3 region: CASTLGAGGGNEQFF. DNA of the CDR3: TGTGCCAGCACCCTTGGAGCGGGAGGTGGAAATGAGCAGTTCTTC. The entire variable domain, with the rest obtained from reference TRBV9 and TRBJ2-1, is as follows: DSGVTQTPKHLITATGQRVTLRCSPRSGDLSVYWYQQSLDQGLQFLIQYYNGEERAKGNILERFSAQQFPDLHSELNLSSLELGDSALYFCASTLGAGGGNEQFFGPGTRLTVL.

The CDR3 sequence is CASSYTSDGYEQYF. The CDR3 DNA sequence: TGTGCCAGCAGTTACACATCGGACGGATACGAGCAGTACTTC. This chain joins TRBV6-5 and TRBJ2-7; D is uncertain. V was pared by 2 bases and J by 4 bases, with 12 bases between. Germline loops: CDR1 MNHEY, CDR2 SVGAGI. The length of the CDR3 is 14 residues.

This clone was picked up a small number of times. The CDR3 nucleotides read TGCGCCAGCAGCTTGGTAGGGCAGATCTCCTACAATGAGCAGTTCTTC. It translates to CASSLVGQISYNEQFF. The V and J genes are TRBV5-1 and TRBJ2-1; no reliable D call. Germline values: CDR1 SGHRS, CDR2 YFSETQ. The CDR3 spans 16 residues. The ends were cut back, 0 bases at V and 0 bases at J, with 10 bases in the middle.

The chain joins TRBV11-2 to TRBJ2-2; D not resolved. The CDR3 covers 11 residues. Germline CDR1 and CDR2: SGHAT and FQNNGV. The germline V and J ends were trimmed by 5 bases and 6 bases, with 4 bases remaining between them. The CDR3 protein is CASSPPGELFF. For the CDR3, the DNA is TGTGCCAGCAGCCCCCCCGGGGAGCTGTTTTTT.

This chain links TRBV11-2 with TRBJ2-1; no clear D. Deletions cut 10 bases from V and 8 bases from J, with 12 bases between. Germline assignment: CDR1 SGHAT and CDR2 FQNNGV. The CDR3 extends over 11 amino acids. The CDR3 DNA sequence: TGTGCCACCCTCCGTGGGGATGAGCAGTTCTTC. Translated, it gives CATLRGDEQFF.

The sample holds a few counts of this clone. The rearrangement joins TRBV11-2 to TRBJ2-3; D unresolved. From germline, CDR1 is SGHAT and CDR2 FQNNGV. Trimming took off 0 bases at V and 0 bases at J, with 7 bases between the two ends. The CDR3 spans 15 residues. The CDR3 reads CASSLERRSTDTQYF. The CDR3 DNA follows: TGTGCCAGCAGCTTAGAACGAAGAAGCACAGATACGCAGTATTTT.

The chain carries TRBV5-1 and TRBJ2-7; TRBD1 matches at 8 bases. Germline assignment: CDR1 SGHRS and CDR2 YFSETQ. J was trimmed by 2 bases and V by 4 bases; bases with no gene match: 5. CDR3 length equals 14 residues. CDR3 amino acids: CASSLGTGAYEQYF. Here the CDR3 DNA reads TGCGCCAGCAGCCTAGGGACAGGCGCCTACGAGCAGTACTTC.

This clone has just one count. The chain uses TRBV5-1 and TRBJ1-4, with TRBD1 matching 10 bases. Losses at the gene ends were 0 bases for V and 0 bases for J; bases not matched to a gene: 8. Germline V lookup: CDR1 SGHRS, CDR2 YFSETQ. This CDR3 region has 19 residues. CDR3 nucleotides: TGCGCCAGCAGCTTGGATAGGACAGGGGGTCCCGCAACTAATGAAAAACTGTTTTTT. Translated, it gives CASSLDRTGGPATNEKLFF.

The chain joins TRBV5-5 to TRBJ2-1, with 7 positions matching TRBD2. V lost 4 bases, J lost 2 bases, and 9 bases stayed unmatched. CDR1 is SGHKS, CDR2 YYEKEE, per germline (reference sequence). CDR3 length: 16 amino acids. In DNA form, the CDR3 reads TGTGCCAGCAGCAGGGGCACGGGAGGTGCCTACAATGAGCAGTTCTTC. It is translated as CASSRGTGGAYNEQFF.

This clone has more than one count but fewer than ten. The chain joins TRBV10-2 to TRBJ2-5; D possibly corresponds to TRBD2 (5 bases). The V end was cut by 0 bases, the J end by 5 bases, with 13 bases between. Germline CDR1 and CDR2: WSHSY and SAAADI. The length of the CDR3 is 15 residues. Here the CDR3 reads CASSESTVSGETQYF. For the CDR3, the DNA is TGCGCCAGCAGTGAGTCGACTGTTTCGGGGGAGACCCAGTACTTC.

The chain employs TRBV14 and TRBJ2-5; 9 bases align to TRBD2. The germline V gene encodes CDR1 SGHDN and CDR2 FVKESK. This CDR3 spans 15 amino acids. Unmatched junction bases numbered 7, after V lost 3 bases and J lost 5 bases. The CDR3 nucleotides read TGTGCCAGCAGCCATTTTAGCGGGAGAGTGGAGACCCAGTACTTC. Residues: CASSHFSGRVETQYF.

The CDR3 sequence: CASSYSADGLYEQYF. In DNA, the CDR3 is TGTGCCAGCAGTTACTCCGCGGACGGGCTATACGAGCAGTACTTC. The chain has TRBV6-5 and TRBJ2-7, with D hard to call. The CDR3 has 15 residues. Trimming took 0 bases from V and 4 from J, leaving 13 bases between them. From germline, CDR1 is MNHEY and CDR2 SVGAGI.

CDR3 bases: TGTGCCAGCAGCTTGGCCCAGGTGTCCATACCCTACGAGCAGTACTTC. It is translated as CASSLAQVSIPYEQYF. The V and J genes are TRBV5-6 and TRBJ2-7; D gene uncertain. With 0 bases removed from V and 2 bases from J, the gap between germline ends came to 15 bases. This CDR3 has 16 residues. The germline CDR1 and CDR2 sequences are SGHDT and YYEEEE.

The CDR3 spells CASSELGEDSYEQYF. The DNA of the CDR3 is TGTGCCAGCAGCGAATTGGGGGAGGACTCCTACGAGCAGTACTTC. The J gene is TRBJ2-7, the V gene TRBV7-6; D is perhaps TRBD2 (6 bases). The CDR3 is 15 amino acids. Germline V lookup: CDR1 SGHVS, CDR2 FNYEAQ. V was shortened by 5 bases and J by 0 bases, with 14 bases between the two germline ends. Using reference TRBV7-6 and TRBJ2-7 for the parts outside the CDR3, the full variable domain is GAGVSQSPRYKVTKRGQDVALRCDPISGHVSLYWYRQALGQGPEFLTYFNYEAQQDKSGLPNDRFSAERPEGSISTLTIQRTEQRDSAMYRCASSELGEDSYEQYFGPGTRLTVT.

The CDR3 DNA sequence: TGTGCCAGCAGCTCGGGACCACGCTCCTACAATGAGCAGTTCTTC. This gives the protein CASSSGPRSYNEQFF. The rearrangement joins TRBV7-3 to TRBJ2-1; D might be TRBD1 or TRBD2, each matching 5 bases. This CDR3 is built from 15 residues. V dropped 4 bases and J dropped 0 bases, with 10 bases sitting between them. From germline, CDR1 is SGHTA and CDR2 FQGTGA. The variable domain in full, completed from reference TRBV7-3 and TRBJ2-1, reads GAGVSQTPSNKVTEKGKYVELRCDPISGHTALYWYRQSLGQGPEFLIYFQGTGAADDSGLPNDRFFAVRPEGSVSTLKIQRTERGDSAVYLCASSSGPRSYNEQFFGPGTRLTVL.

V is TRBV20-1 and J is TRBJ1-2, with D perhaps matching TRBD1 (5 bases). This CDR3 contains 11 residues. V lost 3 bases to trimming and J lost 4 bases, with 6 bases between them. Germline V gene sequence: CDR1 DFQATT, CDR2 SNEGSKA (reference sequence). CDR3 sequence: CSARQGYGYTF. The CDR3 coding sequence is TGCAGTGCTAGGCAGGGCTATGGCTACACCTTC.

The rearrangement links TRBV5-1 to TRBJ2-3; weak D call: TRBD2 (6 bases). The CDR3 loop spans 15 amino acids. From germline, CDR1 is SGHRS and CDR2 YFSETQ. V lost 0 bases and J 5 bases, leaving 13 bases between the germline ends. The CDR3 is CASSLAGAGGDTQYF. CDR3 nucleotide sequence: TGCGCCAGCAGCTTGGCCGGGGCCGGGGGAGATACGCAGTATTTT.

This chain joins TRBV6-1 and TRBJ2-7, with 9 bases fitting TRBD1. CDR1 MNHNS and CDR2 SASEGT come from the germline V gene. V was pared by 5 bases and J by 6 bases, with 11 bases of the junction left unmatched. The CDR3 sequence is 15 residues long. The CDR3 spells CASSSRGTGSSEQYF. The CDR3 nucleotides read TGTGCCAGCAGTTCCCGTGGGACAGGGTCTTCCGAGCAGTACTTC.

This chain joins TRBV5-8 and TRBJ2-1; TRBD1 matches at 10 bases. The CDR3 is made up of 15 amino acids. V lost 0 bases, J lost 9 bases, and 6 bases stayed unmatched. Germline loops: CDR1 SGHTS, CDR2 YDEGEE. DNA of the CDR3: TGTGCCAGCAGCTTGGCCGGGACAGGGGTGGGTGAGCAGTTCTTC. Translated, it gives CASSLAGTGVGEQFF.